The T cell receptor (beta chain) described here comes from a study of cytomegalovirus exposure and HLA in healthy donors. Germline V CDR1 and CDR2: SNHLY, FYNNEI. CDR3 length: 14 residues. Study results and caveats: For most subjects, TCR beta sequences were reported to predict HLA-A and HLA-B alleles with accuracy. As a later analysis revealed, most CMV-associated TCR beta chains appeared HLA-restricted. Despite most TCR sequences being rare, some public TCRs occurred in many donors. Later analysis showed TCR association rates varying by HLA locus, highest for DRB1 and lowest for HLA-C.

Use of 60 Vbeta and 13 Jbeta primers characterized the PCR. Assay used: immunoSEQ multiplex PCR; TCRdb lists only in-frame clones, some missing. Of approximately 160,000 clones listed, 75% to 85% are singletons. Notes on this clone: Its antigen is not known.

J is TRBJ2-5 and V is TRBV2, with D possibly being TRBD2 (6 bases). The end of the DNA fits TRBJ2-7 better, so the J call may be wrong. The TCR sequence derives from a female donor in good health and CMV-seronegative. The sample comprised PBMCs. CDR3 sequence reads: CASRTPRGRYEQYF. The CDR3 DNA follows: TGTGCCAGCAGGACCCCGCGGGGCCGGTACGAGCAGTACTTC.